These 30 T cell receptor beta chains share one sample of origin, sequenced in a study of blood T cell repertoires in COVID-19. The data were produced by immunoSEQ multiplex PCR, yet TCRdb's version contains in-frame clones alone and is incomplete. The data hold 150,000 to 200,000 clones, with approximately 90% observed a single time. The specimen sequenced was peripheral blood. These receptors all stem from a man between 18 and 35 years old with acute or convalescent COVID-19.

The chain combines TRBV25-1 with TRBJ2-4; maybe TRBD1 (5 bases). V was clipped by 1 base and J by 1 base, with 14 bases between them. There are 17 residues in the CDR3. Germline CDR1 is MGHDK and CDR2 is SYGVNS. The CDR3 here is CASSEFGRDSAKNIQYF. CDR3 nucleotides: TGTGCCAGCAGTGAATTTGGCAGGGATTCGGCCAAAAACATTCAGTACTTC.

J is TRBJ2-5 and V is TRBV6-5, with 9 bases fitting TRBD1. CDR1 and CDR2 (germline): MNHEY, SVGAGI. This CDR3 comprises 15 residues. Trimming cost V 0 bases and J 3 bases; bases outside gene matches: 2. This CDR3 reads CASSYSGTGKETQYF. DNA for the CDR3: TGTGCCAGCAGTTACTCTGGGACAGGGAAAGAGACCCAGTACTTC.

This chain joins TRBV7-9 and TRBJ2-1; tentatively, D is TRBD1 (6 bases). The CDR3 length is 16 residues. Trimming removed 5 bases from V and 2 bases from J, with 16 bases in between. Germline CDR1 SEHNR, CDR2 FQNEAQ (reference sequence). The CDR3 region has the DNA TGTGCCAGCAGCACCAGACTACAGGGCCCCTACAATGAGCAGTTCTTC. This sequence encodes CASSTRLQGPYNEQFF.

This sequence joins TRBV30 and TRBJ2-7; perhaps TRBD2 as D (7 bases). Germline CDR1 GTSNPN, CDR2 SVGIG (reference sequence). This CDR3 has 13 residues. Trimming stripped 2 bases from V and 2 bases from J, with 10 bases between. The CDR3 coding sequence is TGTGCCTGGAGTCCCGGGGGGCCCTACGAGCAGTACGTC. This sequence encodes CAWSPGGPYEQYV.

This chain connects TRBV9 to TRBJ2-7; D possibly corresponds to TRBD1 (5 bases). CDR1 and CDR2 (germline): SGDLS, YYNGEE. Trimming shortened V by 0 bases and J by 0 bases, and 10 bases separated the two germline ends. The CDR3 is 15 amino acids. The CDR3 sequence is CASSVESGISYEQYF. The CDR3 region has the DNA TGTGCCAGCAGCGTAGAATCAGGGATCTCCTACGAGCAGTACTTC.

The chain is built from TRBV27 and TRBJ1-5; TRBD1 might be the D (5 bases). Germline-derived CDR1 and CDR2 are MNHEY and SMNVEV (reference sequence). The CDR3 spans 14 residues. V was shortened by 8 bases and J by 3 bases, with 14 bases between the two germline ends. The CDR3, as DNA: TGTGCCAGCTCCCGGGGGGGAGCCAATCAGCCCCAGCATTTT. This translates into CASSRGGANQPQHF.

The J gene is TRBJ1-2, the V gene TRBV23-1, with 9 nucleotides matching TRBD1. TRBV23-1 qualifies as an ORF whose function is uncertain. V shed 9 bases and J 6 bases; nucleotides not matched to a gene: 14. The CDR3 has 15 amino acids. The CDR3 region is CARCRAGQGIDGYTF. For the CDR3, the DNA is TGCGCCAGGTGCCGTGCGGGACAGGGAATCGATGGCTACACCTTC.

The chain recombines TRBV6-2 or TRBV6-3 with TRBJ1-1; D is undetermined. Trimming left V 6 bases short and J 0 bases short, with 8 bases between. The CDR3 contains 13 residues. The germline gives CDR1 MNHEY, CDR2 SVGEGT. The CDR3 coding sequence is TGTGCCAGCAGGCCTACAGTGAACACTGAAGCTTTCTTT. The encoded protein is CASRPTVNTEAFF.

A few counts support this clone. The rearrangement uses TRBV24-1 and TRBJ2-2, with D perhaps matching TRBD2 (5 bases). The CDR3 has 12 residues. Germline CDR1 is KGHDR and CDR2 is SFDVKD. V lost 6 bases to trimming and J lost 5 bases, with 6 bases between them. The CDR3 nucleotides are TGTGCCACCAGTCCGGGGACCGGGGAGCTGTTTTTT. As protein: CATSPGTGELFF.

This CDR3 is CASSQPGTGKGETQYF. CDR3 nucleotides: TGCGCCAGCAGCCAGCCCGGGACAGGGAAGGGAGAGACCCAGTACTTC. The J gene is TRBJ2-5, the V gene TRBV4-1; 9 nucleotides align to TRBD1. The CDR3 totals 16 residues. Germline lookup yields CDR1 MGHRA and CDR2 YSYEKL. Trimming took 3 bases from V and 4 from J; bases not matched to a gene: 9.

V gene TRBV7-9 combines with J gene TRBJ1-3; no firm D call. Germline lookup yields CDR1 SEHNR and CDR2 FQNEAQ (reference sequence). V shed 2 bases and J shed 0 bases, with 11 bases lying between them. The CDR3 contains 16 residues. Here the CDR3 DNA reads TGTGCCAGCAGCTTAAGTCACGCGAACTCTGGAAACACCATATATTTT. It specifies CASSLSHANSGNTIYF.

V gene TRBV6-5 combines with J gene TRBJ1-5, with 7 positions matching TRBD1. J gave up 7 bases and V 6 bases, and 12 bases lay outside the gene matches. The V gene's germline CDR1 is MNHEY and CDR2 SVGAGI. The CDR3 is 15 residues long. The CDR3 sequence is CASSGTATSRQPQHF. The CDR3 DNA is TGTGCCAGCAGCGGGACAGCAACCAGCAGGCAGCCCCAGCATTTT.

The chain links TRBV18 to TRBJ2-5; 9 bases map to TRBD2. Germline V gene lookup returns CDR1 KGHSH and CDR2 LQKENI. This CDR3 is built from 17 residues. V shed 3 bases and J 7 bases; nucleotides not matched to a gene: 15. DNA of the CDR3: TGTGCCAGCTCACCGAGAGCGCAGCGGGGGGCCCAGGGGACCCAGTACTTC. Translation gives CASSPRAQRGAQGTQYF.

This chain's CDR3 is CASRRTEANYGYTF. Written as DNA, the CDR3 is TGTGCCAGCAGAAGGACAGAAGCTAACTATGGCTACACCTTC. The gene calls are TRBV28 and TRBJ1-2; D possibly corresponds to TRBD1 (6 bases). This CDR3 is 14 amino acids long. The germline CDR1 and CDR2 sequences are MDHEN and SYDVKM. V was shortened by 6 bases and J by 0 bases, with 11 bases between the two germline ends.

V and J are TRBV30 and TRBJ1-1; TRBD1 matches at 10 bases. This CDR3 has 15 amino acids. The germline V gene has CDR1 GTSNPN and CDR2 SVGIG (reference sequence). The J segment lost 4 bases and the V segment lost 3 bases, leaving 8 bases of the junction unmatched. The CDR3 nucleotides are TGTGCCTGGAGAGAGGGCAGGACAGGGGGCACTGAAGCTTTCTTT. It encodes CAWREGRTGGTEAFF.

The sample holds a few counts of this clone. This chain joins TRBV9 and TRBJ2-7; 8 bases fit TRBD1. Germline V gives CDR1 SGDLS, CDR2 YYNGEE. The CDR3 extends over 16 amino acids. V shed 0 bases, J shed 3 bases, and the junction held 8 bases outside the gene matches. The CDR3 coding sequence is TGTGCCAGCAGCGTAGCAGCAGGGGGCCCCTACTACGAGCAGTACTTC. Protein sequence: CASSVAAGGPYYEQYF.

The J gene is TRBJ2-1, the V gene TRBV19, with TRBD1 matching over 9 bases. J lost 9 bases, V lost 5 bases, and 11 bases had no gene match. CDR3 size: 15 residues. CDR1 is LNHDA and CDR2 is SQIVND in the germline V gene (reference sequence). CDR3 sequence (DNA): TGTGCCAGTAGTCTCCGGGCACAGGGGGCCGTTGAGCAGTTCTTC. Residues: CASSLRAQGAVEQFF.

The chain links TRBV5-6 to TRBJ2-7, with no clear D. Germline loops: CDR1 SGHDT, CDR2 YYEEEE. This CDR3 contains 12 residues. Trimming left V 0 bases short and J 6 bases short, with 7 bases between. The CDR3 DNA sequence: TGTGCCAGCAGCTTGGTTGGGCGCGAGCAGTACGTC. Translation gives CASSLVGREQYV.

This rearrangement joins TRBV7-8 to TRBJ2-7; tentative D call: TRBD2 (7 bases). Trimming removed 5 bases at V and 4 bases at J, with 24 bases between. The CDR3 is made up of 17 amino acids. Germline V gives CDR1 SGHVS, CDR2 FQNEAQ. The CDR3 sequence: CASSRPMGAGAFYEQYF. Written as DNA, the CDR3 is TGTGCCAGCAGCCGCCCAATGGGGGCGGGGGCTTTTTACGAGCAGTACTTC.

This chain uses TRBV2 with TRBJ1-1; D gene uncertain. This CDR3 is 13 amino acids long. The V gene's germline CDR1 is SNHLY and CDR2 FYNNEI. Trimming shortened V by 1 base and J by 4 bases, and 7 bases separated the two germline ends. Here the CDR3 DNA reads TGTGCCAGCAGTGAAGTGGGGAGCACTGAAGCTTTCTTT. Translation gives CASSEVGSTEAFF.

The rearrangement joins TRBV6-5 to TRBJ2-7; tentative D call: TRBD1 (6 bases). With 2 bases removed from V and 1 base from J, the gap between germline ends came to 9 bases. The CDR3 spans 14 residues. Looked up from germline, CDR1 is MNHEY and CDR2 is SVGAGI. CDR3 residues: CASSYDRLSYEQYF. The CDR3 DNA sequence: TGTGCCAGCAGTTACGACAGGCTATCCTACGAGCAGTACTTC.

J is TRBJ2-3 and V is TRBV6-4, with 8 bases that match TRBD1. Germline trimming cut 1 base from V and 5 bases from J; bases unmatched to any gene: 17. The CDR3 is 19 amino acids. CDR1 and CDR2 from the germline V gene are MRHNA and SNTAGT. CDR3 DNA: TGTGCCAGCAGTGACTTTAGGACAGGGTCCGACGGTGGGGGAGATACGCAGTATTTT. Encoded protein: CASSDFRTGSDGGGDTQYF.

In DNA, the CDR3 is TGTGCCAGCAGCTCCAGGGTCGGGGAGACCCAGTACTTC. It codes for CASSSRVGETQYF. The chain couples TRBV7-3 to TRBJ2-5; D might be TRBD1 (5 bases). The germline V and J ends were trimmed by 4 bases and 5 bases, with 11 bases remaining between them. This CDR3 is built from 13 residues. CDR1 SGHTA and CDR2 FQGTGA come from the germline V gene.

This clone was picked up one time. This chain connects TRBV7-2 to TRBJ2-5; 15 nucleotides line up with TRBD2. With V trimmed by 5 bases and J by 6 bases, 13 bases remained unmatched. The CDR3 covers 18 residues. CDR1 is SGHTA, CDR2 FQGNSA, per germline. In nucleotides, the CDR3 is TGTGCCAGCAGCCCTGGACTAGCGGGGGGGATCCGCCCTAAGACCCAGTACTTC. Protein sequence: CASSPGLAGGIRPKTQYF.

V and J are TRBV10-3 and TRBJ2-7, with D possibly being TRBD1 (5 bases). The germline gives CDR1 ENHRY, CDR2 SYGVKD. The CDR3 is 17 residues long. Trimming shortened V by 2 bases and J by 0 bases, and 17 bases separated the two germline ends. The CDR3 DNA is TGTGCCATCAGTGAGGGATTCTACAGGTTTAGCTCCTACGAGCAGTACGTC. Its translation: CAISEGFYRFSSYEQYV.

The chain combines TRBV21-1 with TRBJ2-2; TRBD1 is the table's D call and was not checked against the DNA. TRBV21-1 is noted as a pseudogene. The length of the CDR3 is 18 residues. CDR3 bases: TGTGCCAGCAGCAAAGAGGGACAGGGGTGCTCGAACACCGGGGAGCTGTTTTTT. Amino acids: CASSKEGQGCSNTGELFF.

Only one count was recorded for this clone. The chain couples TRBV20-1 to TRBJ2-3; tentatively, D is TRBD2 (6 bases). Germline lookup yields CDR1 DFQATT and CDR2 SNEGSKA (reference sequence). V was cut by 3 bases and J by 4 bases, with 17 bases left in between. The CDR3 sequence is 15 residues long. This chain's CDR3 is CSASRWGGEADTQYF. For the CDR3, the DNA is TGCAGTGCTAGTAGGTGGGGCGGGGAGGCAGATACGCAGTATTTT.

The rearrangement uses TRBV30 and TRBJ2-2, with D maybe TRBD1 (6 bases). CDR1 and CDR2 from the germline V gene are GTSNPN and SVGIG (reference sequence). The V and J ends lost 3 bases and 6 bases respectively, with 17 bases between them. This CDR3 spans 15 amino acids. The CDR3 coding sequence is TGTGCCTGGAGGGACAGCTTTAATTACCCCGGGGAGCTGTTTTTT. Amino acid sequence: CAWRDSFNYPGELFF.

The chain has TRBV7-9 and TRBJ1-2; possible D gene TRBD1, 5 bases. The CDR3 totals 15 residues. The V and J ends lost 4 bases and 2 bases respectively, with 14 bases between them. Germline loops: CDR1 SEHNR, CDR2 FQNEAQ (reference sequence). The CDR3 spells CASSSAEGPNYGYTF. In DNA form, the CDR3 reads TGTGCCAGCAGCTCGGCGGAGGGACCAAACTATGGCTACACCTTC.

The genes are TRBV7-8 and TRBJ1-2, with D maybe TRBD1 (6 bases). The CDR3 length is 13 residues. Per the germline V gene, CDR1 is SGHVS and CDR2 is FQNEAQ. V was cut by 6 bases and J by 1 base, with 9 bases left in between. CDR3 DNA sequence: TGTGCCAGCAGTTTCAGGGGTAACTATGGCTACACCTTC. Residues: CASSFRGNYGYTF. Using reference TRBV7-8 and TRBJ1-2 for the parts outside the CDR3, the full variable domain is GAGVSQSPRYKVAKRGQDVALRCDPISGHVSLFWYQQALGQGPEFLTYFQNEAQLDKSGLPSDRFFAERPEGSVSTLKIQRTQQEDSAVYLCASSFRGNYGYTFGSGTRLTVV.